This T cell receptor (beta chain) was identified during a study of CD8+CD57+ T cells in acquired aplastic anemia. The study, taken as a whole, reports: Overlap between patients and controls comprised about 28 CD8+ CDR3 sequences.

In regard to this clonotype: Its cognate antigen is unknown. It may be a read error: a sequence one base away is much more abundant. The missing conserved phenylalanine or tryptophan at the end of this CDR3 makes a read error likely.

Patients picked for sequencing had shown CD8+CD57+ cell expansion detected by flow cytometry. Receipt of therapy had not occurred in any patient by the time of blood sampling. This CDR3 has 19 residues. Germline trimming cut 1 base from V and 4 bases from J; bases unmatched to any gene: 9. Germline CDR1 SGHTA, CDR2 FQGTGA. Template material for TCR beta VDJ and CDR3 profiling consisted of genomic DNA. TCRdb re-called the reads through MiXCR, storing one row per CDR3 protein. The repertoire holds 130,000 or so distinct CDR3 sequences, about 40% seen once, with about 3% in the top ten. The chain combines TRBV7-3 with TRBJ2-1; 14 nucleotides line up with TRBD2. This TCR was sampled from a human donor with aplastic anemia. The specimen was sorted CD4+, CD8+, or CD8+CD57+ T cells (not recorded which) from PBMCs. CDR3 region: CASSLIRLAGGRFYNEQFL. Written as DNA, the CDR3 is TGTGCCAGCAGCTTAATAAGACTAGCGGGGGGGCGTTTTTACAATGAGCAGTTCCTC.